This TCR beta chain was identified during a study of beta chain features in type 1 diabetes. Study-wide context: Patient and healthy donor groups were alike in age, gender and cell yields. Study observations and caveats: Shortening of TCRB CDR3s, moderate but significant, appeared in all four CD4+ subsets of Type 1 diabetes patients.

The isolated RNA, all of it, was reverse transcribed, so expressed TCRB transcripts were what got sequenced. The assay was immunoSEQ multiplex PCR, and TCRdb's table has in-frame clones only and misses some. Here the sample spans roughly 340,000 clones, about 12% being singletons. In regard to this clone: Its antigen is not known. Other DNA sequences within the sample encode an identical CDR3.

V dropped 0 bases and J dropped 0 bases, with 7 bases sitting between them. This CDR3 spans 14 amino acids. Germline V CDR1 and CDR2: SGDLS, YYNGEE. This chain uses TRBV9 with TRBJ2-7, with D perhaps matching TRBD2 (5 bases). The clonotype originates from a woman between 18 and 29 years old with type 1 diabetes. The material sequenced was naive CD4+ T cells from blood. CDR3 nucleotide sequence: TGTGCCAGCAGCGTAGTAGGGAGCTCCTACGAGCAGTACTTC. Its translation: CASSVVGSSYEQYF.